What follows are 20 T cell receptor beta chains derived from one specimen sequenced in a study of blood T cell repertoires in COVID-19. The table came from immunoSEQ multiplex PCR; TCRdb's copy has only in-frame clones and leaves some out. This table has 300,000 to 400,000 clones, roughly 89% appearing once. The sequencing sample was made of PBMCs or T cells enriched from blood (not recorded which). The source of these receptors is a man aged 55 to 69 who had recovered from COVID-19.

J is TRBJ2-7 and V is TRBV2, with D hard to call. Germline V lookup: CDR1 SNHLY, CDR2 FYNNEI. The ends were cut back, 3 bases at V and 4 bases at J, with 10 bases in the middle. This CDR3 is 13 amino acids long. Here the CDR3 reads CASSDISIYEQYF. CDR3 sequence (DNA): TGTGCCAGCAGTGATATTTCTATATACGAGCAGTACTTC. Based on the CDR3 plus reference TRBV2 and TRBJ2-7, the full variable domain is EPEVTQTPSHQVTQMGQEVILRCVPISNHLYFYWYRQILGQKVEFLVSFYNNEISEKSEIFDDQFSVERPDGSNFTLKIRSTKLEDSAMYFCASSDISIYEQYFGPGTRLTVT.

V usage is TRBV28 and J usage is TRBJ1-5; tentatively, D is TRBD1 (5 bases). The germline V and J ends were trimmed by 5 bases and 4 bases, with 24 bases remaining between them. Germline V CDR1 and CDR2: MDHEN, SYDVKM. The CDR3 has 18 residues. In DNA form, the CDR3 reads TGTGCCAGCAGTACCGCTGCGCCCGGGGGTATCGTGAATCAGCCCCAGCATTTT. Encoded protein: CASSTAAPGGIVNQPQHF.

V is TRBV27 and J is TRBJ1-1, with D tentatively TRBD1 (5 bases). The V end lost 5 bases, the J end lost 4 bases, and 14 bases lay between the germline ends. The germline gives CDR1 MNHEY, CDR2 SMNVEV (reference sequence). There are 14 residues in the CDR3. In nucleotides, the CDR3 is TGTGCCAGCAGTGCGGGACGGTGGGGCACTGAAGCTTTCTTT. Its translation: CASSAGRWGTEAFF.

V usage is TRBV3-1 (or the pseudogene TRBV3-2) and J usage is TRBJ1-3; tentative D call: TRBD1 (5 bases). The CDR3 has 14 residues. The V and J ends lost 5 bases and 4 bases respectively, with 12 bases between them. Germline V gene lookup returns CDR1 LGHDT and CDR2 YNNKEL (reference sequence). This CDR3 reads CASSSRGEGNTIYF. CDR3 nucleotide sequence: TGTGCCAGCAGCTCCCGGGGGGAGGGAAACACCATATATTTT.

This clone was counted between two and nine times. The V gene is TRBV7-9, the J gene TRBJ1-3; tentatively, D is TRBD1 (5 bases). This CDR3 has 14 residues. V was trimmed by 5 bases and J by 7 bases, leaving 15 bases between them. In germline, CDR1 is SEHNR, CDR2 FQNEAQ (reference sequence). In DNA form, the CDR3 reads TGTGCCAGCAGCGAACAGGTTGGCAAGAACACCATATATTTT. Its protein is CASSEQVGKNTIYF.

This chain links TRBV28 with TRBJ1-1; D is undetermined. The CDR3 is made up of 14 amino acids. V lost 3 bases and J 2 bases, leaving 10 bases between the germline ends. Germline V CDR1 and CDR2: MDHEN, SYDVKM. CDR3 region: CASSFPLINTEAFF. The CDR3 DNA follows: TGTGCCAGCAGTTTTCCCTTAATCAACACTGAAGCTTTCTTT.

The chain carries TRBV29-1 and TRBJ2-1; D unresolved. The germline CDR1 and CDR2 sequences are SQVTM and ANQGSEA. CDR3 length: 12 amino acids. V dropped 3 bases and J dropped 7 bases, with 10 bases sitting between them. This chain's CDR3 is CSVEASRNEQFF. CDR3 coding DNA: TGCAGCGTTGAGGCTAGTCGGAATGAGCAGTTCTTC.

The chain uses TRBV9 and TRBJ2-1; D is undetermined. Germline V gene lookup returns CDR1 SGDLS and CDR2 YYNGEE. Trimming pared 4 bases from V and 0 bases from J, leaving 14 bases between. The CDR3 has 16 residues. The chain's CDR3 is CASSPRKPSSYNEQFF. CDR3 sequence (DNA): TGTGCCAGCAGCCCCCGTAAACCCAGCTCCTACAATGAGCAGTTCTTC.

This chain joins TRBV29-1 and TRBJ2-1, with D perhaps matching TRBD2 (5 bases). The CDR3 contains 17 residues. Per germline, CDR1 SQVTM and CDR2 ANQGSEA. V was trimmed by 0 bases and J by 1 base, leaving 16 bases between them. CDR3 bases: TGCAGCGTTGAAGATGCGGAGGCGGCTGGTTCCTACAATGAGCAGTTCTTC. This translates into CSVEDAEAAGSYNEQFF.

Turning to this clone: In this CDR3 the conserved last residue, phenylalanine or tryptophan, is missing, so a read error is likely. The limits of the CDR3 on the DNA are not certain, so only TCRdb's listed CDR3 is given. The V gene is TRBV6-1, the J gene TRBJ2-4; whether TRBD1, the table's D call, matches the DNA was not checked. CDR1 MNHNS and CDR2 SASEGT come from the germline V gene. The CDR3 has 13 residues if both end residues are counted. CDR3: CASSEEDLGDRAS.

The J gene is TRBJ2-1, the V gene TRBV5-1; a weak D match, TRBD2 (5 bases). V lost 4 bases, J lost 3 bases, and 8 bases lay in between. This CDR3 is 13 amino acids long. The germline V gene encodes CDR1 SGHRS and CDR2 YFSETQ. The DNA for the CDR3 is TGCGCCAGCAGCAGAGCGGTCTACAATGAGCAGTTCTTC. Translated, it gives CASSRAVYNEQFF.

The chain links TRBV6-5 to TRBJ1-6; TRBD1 matches 7 bases. The junction had 5 bases not matched to a gene; V was cut back by 5 bases and J by 10 bases. CDR1 is MNHEY, CDR2 SVGAGI, per germline. The CDR3 runs 13 residues. CDR3 bases: TGTGCCAGCAGTACAGGGGTAAGCTCACCCCTCCACTTT. Translating gives CASSTGVSSPLHF.

The chain employs TRBV2 and TRBJ2-5; a possible D gene is TRBD1 (5 bases). The V gene lost 7 bases and the J gene lost 1 base, with 13 bases spanning the gap. CDR1 is SNHLY and CDR2 is FYNNEI in the germline V gene. The CDR3 has 14 residues. The DNA of the CDR3 is TGTGCCAGCAATACTCAAGGGGTCCAAGAGACCCAGTACTTC. Translating gives CASNTQGVQETQYF.

The CDR3 here is CASSNPGTTYNEQFF. The CDR3 DNA sequence: TGTGCCAGCAGCAATCCTGGGACAACCTACAATGAGCAGTTCTTC. This rearrangement joins TRBV11-2 to TRBJ2-1, with D possibly matching TRBD1 (6 bases). Per germline, CDR1 SGHAT and CDR2 FQNNGV. Trimming removed 5 bases at V and 2 bases at J, with 13 bases between. The length of the CDR3 is 15 residues.

The chain combines TRBV7-2 with TRBJ1-2; D call uncertain. This CDR3 contains 16 residues. Germline values: CDR1 SGHTA, CDR2 FQGNSA. The V gene lost 1 base and the J gene lost 5 bases, with 17 bases spanning the gap. For the CDR3, the DNA is TGTGCCAGCAGCTTAGACCCTAGCAGGTCGAGTTATGGCTACACCTTC. This sequence encodes CASSLDPSRSSYGYTF.

This clone was seen only once. The chain links TRBV21-1 to TRBJ2-7; TRBD1, the D gene given by the table, was not confirmed from the DNA. TRBV21-1 represents a pseudogene. The CDR3 sequence is 12 residues long. DNA for the CDR3: TGTGCCAGCGCAGGGGCCGGGGACGAGCAGTACTTC. Protein sequence: CASAGAGDEQYF.

The rearrangement links TRBV5-1 to TRBJ2-1; TRBD2 agrees at 7 bases. This CDR3 comprises 13 residues. Trimming at V came to 7 bases and at J to 8 bases, leaving 9 bases not matched to a gene. Germline loops: CDR1 SGHRS, CDR2 YFSETQ. The CDR3 spells CASGRGRADEQFF. The CDR3 region has the DNA TGCGCCAGCGGGAGAGGGAGGGCCGATGAGCAGTTCTTC.

The chain employs TRBV28 and TRBJ2-7; D perhaps matches TRBD1 (6 bases). This CDR3 comprises 15 residues. The germline V and J ends were trimmed by 7 bases and 1 base, with 17 bases remaining between them. The germline V gene has CDR1 MDHEN and CDR2 SYDVKM. This CDR3 reads CASTRGGDSSYEQYF. DNA for the CDR3: TGTGCCAGCACTCGAGGGGGAGATTCATCCTACGAGCAGTACTTC.

The rearrangement links TRBV29-1 to TRBJ2-5; 9 nucleotides agree with TRBD2. CDR3 size: 12 residues. Per the germline V gene, CDR1 is SQVTM and CDR2 is ANQGSEA. With V trimmed by 4 bases and J by 5 bases, 2 bases remained unmatched. The CDR3 DNA is TGCAGCGTTGTAGCGGGAGTTGAGACCCAGTACTTC. It yields the protein CSVVAGVETQYF.

The genes are TRBV7-9 and TRBJ2-3; 10 positions agree with TRBD2. The germline V gene encodes CDR1 SEHNR and CDR2 FQNEAQ (reference sequence). Germline trimming cut 5 bases from V and 0 bases from J; bases unmatched to any gene: 5. The CDR3 totals 16 residues. CDR3 DNA: TGTGCCAGCAGCCCCAGACTAGCGGGTAGCACAGATACGCAGTATTTT. Its protein is CASSPRLAGSTDTQYF.